Below, 2 T cell receptor beta chains from the same sample are listed, as sequenced in a study of OX40 agonist ivuxolimab in advanced cancers. Here immunoSEQ multiplex PCR was the method, and the copy in TCRdb shows in-frame clones only, minus some. The sample has 35,000 to 55,000 clones, 75% to 90% seen once; the top ten hold more than 9%. This specimen was CD4+ or CD8+ T cells sorted from blood, taken in a trial of the OX40 agonist ivuxolimab. The receptor set was obtained from an adult with an advanced solid tumor such as melanoma, head and neck, liver or kidney cancer.

The rearrangement links TRBV10-3 to TRBJ1-5; 8 bases are shared with TRBD1. CDR1 is ENHRY and CDR2 is SYGVKD in the germline V gene. Unmatched junction bases numbered 9, after V lost 6 bases and J lost 11 bases. The CDR3 runs to 13 residues. The CDR3 DNA is TGTGCCATCAGAAATGGACAGGGAGGGGCCCAGCATTTT. Translating it yields CAIRNGQGGAQHF.

The rearrangement links TRBV7-9 to TRBJ2-2; 11 bases are a match to TRBD2. CDR1 and CDR2 (germline): SEHNR, FQNEAQ (reference sequence). The CDR3 spans 16 residues. V shed 4 bases and J 6 bases; nucleotides not matched to a gene: 7. The chain's CDR3 is CASSSASGRLAGELFF. The CDR3 region has the DNA TGTGCCAGCAGCTCCGCTAGCGGGAGGCTGGCCGGGGAGCTGTTTTTT.